Below are 8 T cell receptor beta chains sequenced from a single sample in a study of T cell repertoires in cytomegalovirus infection (dated by TCRdb to the late 2010s). What the treatment or condition label conveys for this sample: in vitro stimulation with specific CMV peptide epitopes to enrich CMV-specific T cells. Their target antigens are unknown. For sequencing, an Illumina HiSeq 1500 was employed. TCRdb reprocessed the public reads (quality trimming at Q25 with fastp, clone calling with MiXCR) and kept in-frame beta chains. Identical CDR3 proteins give one entry, which carries the most common genes and DNA. In all, the sample holds about 280,000 distinct CDR3 sequences, and around 20% of those were seen once. The ten largest clones add up to 15% to 20% of the sample. This material consisted of cultured PBMCs, taken from culture after CMV antigen stimulation. The receptors were sampled from a human donor in good health (CMV status not recorded). Some clones in this sample may be carry-over from other donors' samples.

This clonotype was found many times. The chain employs TRBV7-3 and TRBJ2-3; 12 nucleotides line up with TRBD2. Germline trimming cut 2 bases from V and 3 bases from J; bases unmatched to any gene: 3. The CDR3 has 16 residues. Germline-derived CDR1 and CDR2 are SGHTA and FQGTGA. The CDR3 spells CASSLLGTSGTDTQYF. The CDR3 nucleotides read TGTGCCAGCAGCTTATTGGGGACTAGCGGGACAGATACGCAGTATTTT.

This clonotype came up a few times. J is TRBJ2-2 and V is TRBV6-2 or TRBV6-3; D is uncertain. The CDR3 loop spans 15 amino acids. With 2 bases removed from V and 1 base from J, the gap between germline ends came to 8 bases. Germline values: CDR1 MNHEY, CDR2 SVGEGT. DNA of the CDR3: TGTGCCAGCAGTTACGGAGCGCTGAACACCGGGGAGCTGTTTTTT. It yields the protein CASSYGALNTGELFF.

The J gene is TRBJ2-7, the V gene TRBV4-2; D is perhaps TRBD2 (5 bases). Germline V CDR1 and CDR2: LGHNA, YNFKEQ. The V and J ends lost 4 bases and 3 bases respectively, with 10 bases between them. The CDR3 extends over 13 amino acids. CDR3 protein: CASSLGEDYEQYF. In DNA form, the CDR3 reads TGTGCCAGCAGCCTCGGGGAAGACTACGAGCAGTACTTC.

This clonotype has ten or more counts. The gene calls are TRBV20-1 and TRBJ2-4, with D possibly being TRBD1 (5 bases). Germline CDR1 and CDR2: DFQATT and SNEGSKA (reference sequence). V lost 3 bases and J 9 bases, leaving 15 bases between the germline ends. The CDR3 loop spans 13 amino acids. CDR3 protein: CSASSPGQTIQYF. The CDR3 DNA follows: TGCAGTGCTAGTTCTCCAGGGCAGACCATTCAGTACTTC.

This rearrangement joins TRBV20-1 to TRBJ2-1, with TRBD2 matching 7 bases. This CDR3 region has 14 residues. The germline V gene encodes CDR1 DFQATT and CDR2 SNEGSKA (reference sequence). Trimming cost V 6 bases and J 5 bases; bases outside gene matches: 10. The CDR3 is CSAPTTGTNNEQFF. CDR3 nucleotide sequence: TGCAGTGCCCCAACAACCGGGACTAACAATGAGCAGTTCTTC.

This clonotype showed up just a few times. This sequence joins TRBV20-1 and TRBJ1-1, with a possible D match to TRBD1 (6 bases). Trimming cost V 5 bases and J 0 bases, with 13 bases left between them. CDR3 length: 14 amino acids. The germline CDR1 and CDR2 sequences are DFQATT and SNEGSKA (reference sequence). CDR3 DNA: TGCAGTGCTCCCGTGGGGGCATTGAACACTGAAGCTTTCTTT. Translation gives CSAPVGALNTEAFF.

This clonotype was observed at least ten times. The chain recombines TRBV7-2 with TRBJ2-3; tentatively, D is TRBD1 (6 bases). CDR1 is SGHTA, CDR2 FQGNSA, per germline. The CDR3 has 14 amino acids. Trimming removed 5 bases at V and 0 bases at J, with 9 bases between. This CDR3 is CASSLDRSTDTQYF. The CDR3 nucleotides are TGTGCCAGCAGCCTGGACAGAAGCACAGATACGCAGTATTTT.

The V gene is TRBV7-9, the J gene TRBJ2-7; TRBD1 is a possible D gene (7 bases). The CDR3 is 15 residues long. Germline V gene sequence: CDR1 SEHNR, CDR2 FQNEAQ (reference sequence). V was trimmed by 6 bases and J by 3 bases, leaving 18 bases between them. The CDR3 region is CASSSNAGGSYEQYF. The CDR3 nucleotides read TGTGCCAGCAGTTCCAACGCAGGGGGGAGCTACGAGCAGTACTTC.